The 4 T cell receptor beta chains presented below share a single source sample, sequenced in a study of spatial heterogeneity in lung cancer. TCRdb analysed the 5' RACE reads with MiXCR anew, one entry per CDR3 protein. The repertoire holds fewer than 3,500 distinct CDR3 sequences, with 20% to 30% as singletons. Their target antigens are unknown. Time point here: sample taken at primary tumor resection. Overall study results and limits: The number of expanded tumor alpha and beta chains correlated with mutation number.

Sample: lung tumor tissue, taken at surgery. Receptors originate from a female donor with early-stage non-small cell lung cancer.

This clonotype was detected only a few times. The gene calls are TRBV5-1 and TRBJ1-1; no clear D. The CDR3 has 11 amino acids. V was shortened by 4 bases and J by 0 bases, with 1 base between the two germline ends. The V gene's germline CDR1 is SGHRS and CDR2 YFSETQ. The DNA for the CDR3 is TGCGCCAGCAGCATGAACACTGAAGCTTTCTTT. Translating it yields CASSMNTEAFF.

This clonotype appeared a single time. The genes are TRBV9 and TRBJ2-7; the match to TRBD1 covers 8 bases. The germline gives CDR1 SGDLS, CDR2 YYNGEE. Trimming took 0 bases from V and 2 from J; bases not matched to a gene: 1. This CDR3 has 14 residues. CDR3 in amino acids: CASSVGQGPYEQYF. CDR3 sequence (DNA): TGTGCCAGCAGCGTAGGACAGGGGCCCTACGAGCAGTACTTC.

This sequence joins TRBV29-1 and TRBJ1-1; D is undetermined. Trimming took 7 bases from V and 8 from J, leaving 14 bases between them. The CDR3 is 11 amino acids. Germline V gene lookup returns CDR1 SQVTM and CDR2 ANQGSEA. CDR3 DNA sequence: TGCAGCGCGGCCTTCACAAACGAAGCTTTCTTT. It translates to CSAAFTNEAFF. The entire variable domain, with the rest obtained from reference TRBV29-1 and TRBJ1-1, is as follows: SAVISQKPSRDICQRGTSLTIQCQVDSQVTMMFWYRQQPGQSLTLIATANQGSEATYESGFVIDKFPISRPNLTFSTLTVSNMSPEDSSIYLCSAAFTNEAFFGQGTRLTVV.

The chain combines TRBV11-2 with TRBJ2-7, with TRBD2 matching 8 bases. CDR1 is SGHAT, CDR2 FQNNGV, per germline. The CDR3 length is 14 residues. Trimming removed 6 bases from V and 2 bases from J; junction bases left unmatched: 6. The CDR3 DNA follows: TGTGCCAGCAGGACCCGGGAGGGGCCCTACGAGCAGTACTTC. Translated: CASRTREGPYEQYF.